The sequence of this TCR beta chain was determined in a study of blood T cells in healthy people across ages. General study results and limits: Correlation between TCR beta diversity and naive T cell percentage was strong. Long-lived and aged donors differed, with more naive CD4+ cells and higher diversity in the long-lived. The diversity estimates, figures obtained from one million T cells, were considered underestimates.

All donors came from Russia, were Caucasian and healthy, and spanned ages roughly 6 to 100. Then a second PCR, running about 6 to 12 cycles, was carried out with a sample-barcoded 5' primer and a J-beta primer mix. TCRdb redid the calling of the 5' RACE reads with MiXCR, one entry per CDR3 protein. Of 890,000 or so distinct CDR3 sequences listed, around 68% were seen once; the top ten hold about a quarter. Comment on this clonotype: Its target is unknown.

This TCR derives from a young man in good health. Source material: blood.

CDR3 nucleotide sequence: TGTGCCAGCAGTTGGGGACTAGAGGCAGATACGCAGTATTTT. It is translated as CASSWGLEADTQYF. The chain couples TRBV6-2 or TRBV6-3 to TRBJ2-3; 8 bases line up with TRBD2. Germline V gene data show CDR1 as MNHEY and CDR2 as SVGEGT. The length of the CDR3 is 14 residues. V trimming: 4 bases; J trimming: 4 bases; junction bases outside the gene matches: 4.